One sample yielded the 13 T cell receptor beta chains listed below, sequenced in a study of T-cell reconstitution after alpha-beta-depleted transplantation in children. The TCRbeta library incorporated unique molecular identifiers. TCRdb called the PCR reads again in MiXCR, with one record for every CDR3 protein. Among around 480,000 distinct CDR3 sequences listed, approximately 32% were seen once. Sample: PBMCs from the stem cell graft donor, taken from the stem cell graft. The receptor set was obtained from a human donor who donated a stem cell graft to a child with aplastic anemia.

This chain links TRBV9 with TRBJ2-7; D is perhaps TRBD1 or TRBD2 (5 bases each). The germline V and J ends were trimmed by 0 bases and 7 bases, with 17 bases remaining between them. Per the germline V gene, CDR1 is SGDLS and CDR2 is YYNGEE. This CDR3 comprises 15 residues. CDR3 loop: CASSVGPLPGPEQYF. CDR3 bases: TGTGCCAGCAGCGTAGGGCCCCTCCCGGGACCTGAGCAGTACTTC.

The chain combines TRBV15 with TRBJ1-1; D remains unclear. V was cut by 5 bases and J by 5 bases, with 12 bases left in between. Germline V CDR1 and CDR2: LNHNV, YYDKDF (reference sequence). The CDR3 covers 13 residues. The CDR3 is CATSDSHSTEAFF. CDR3 sequence (DNA): TGTGCCACCAGCGACTCCCATTCTACTGAAGCTTTCTTT.

The sample holds a few counts of this clonotype. The chain employs TRBV7-9 and TRBJ1-1, with TRBD1 matching over 7 bases. This CDR3 region has 17 residues. V shed 5 bases and J 5 bases; nucleotides not matched to a gene: 17. Germline CDR1 reads SEHNR; CDR2 reads FQNEAQ (reference sequence). DNA of the CDR3: TGTGCCAGCAGCCCGACACTTTTAGGGGGCCGTCGGACTGAAGCTTTCTTT. Translation: CASSPTLLGGRRTEAFF.

This clonotype was recorded a few times. The chain joins TRBV5-1 to TRBJ1-1; D is perhaps TRBD1 (6 bases). V gave up 3 bases and J gave up 4 bases, with 13 bases separating them. The CDR3 has 14 amino acids. Per germline, CDR1 SGHRS and CDR2 YFSETQ. CDR3 sequence: CASSYGGRGTEAFF. CDR3 coding DNA: TGCGCCAGCAGCTATGGGGGCCGGGGCACTGAAGCTTTCTTT.

The chain carries TRBV6-2 or TRBV6-3 and TRBJ2-3; D gene ambiguous. Germline loops: CDR1 MNHEY, CDR2 SVGEGT. V was trimmed by 4 bases and J by 3 bases, leaving 11 bases between them. The CDR3 totals 14 residues. The CDR3 coding sequence is TGTGCCAGCAGTTCTGTTGGGGAAACAGATACGCAGTATTTT. This gives the protein CASSSVGETDTQYF.

The rearrangement joins TRBV5-1 to TRBJ2-5; tentatively, D is TRBD1 (6 bases). The V end lost 4 bases, the J end lost 4 bases, and 11 bases lay between the germline ends. Germline assignment: CDR1 SGHRS and CDR2 YFSETQ. This CDR3 comprises 13 residues. The CDR3: CASSVTGPETQYF. The CDR3 nucleotides are TGCGCCAGCAGCGTAACAGGGCCAGAGACCCAGTACTTC.

This clonotype was picked up a small number of times. The V gene is TRBV7-2, the J gene TRBJ2-3, with D possibly TRBD2 on 6 matching bases. The V end lost 4 bases, the J end lost 4 bases, and 9 bases lay between the germline ends. CDR1 and CDR2 from the germline V gene are SGHTA and FQGNSA. This CDR3 is built from 13 residues. For the CDR3, the DNA is TGTGCCAGCAGCTCGCAGCGGGCAGATACGCAGTATTTT. It encodes CASSSQRADTQYF.

This chain links TRBV6-1 with TRBJ2-7; TRBD1 matches at 8 bases. The J segment lost 2 bases and the V segment lost 4 bases, leaving 1 base of the junction unmatched. The CDR3 totals 13 residues. Germline lookup yields CDR1 MNHNS and CDR2 SASEGT. CDR3 protein: CASSGTGPYEQYF. For the CDR3, the DNA is TGTGCCAGCAGTGGGACAGGGCCCTACGAGCAGTACTTC.

This chain links TRBV7-9 with TRBJ1-4; 7 positions match TRBD1. This CDR3 comprises 16 residues. With 8 bases clipped from V and 2 bases from J, the junction kept 11 bases outside the gene matches. The germline V gene encodes CDR1 SEHNR and CDR2 FQNEAQ (reference sequence). CDR3 sequence (DNA): TGTGCCAGCCGCGGACAGGTCTTCCCCACTAATGAAAAACTGTTTTTT. This encodes CASRGQVFPTNEKLFF.

This clonotype was observed a handful of times. V usage is TRBV11-1 and J usage is TRBJ2-5; weak D call: TRBD2 (6 bases). V lost 3 bases, J lost 4 bases, and 27 bases lay in between. Germline V gene lookup returns CDR1 SGHAT and CDR2 FQDESV (reference sequence). This CDR3 is built from 19 residues. Here the CDR3 reads CASSFIPGYGGPGLETQYF. The CDR3 DNA reads TGTGCCAGCAGCTTCATTCCTGGGTACGGAGGGCCTGGCTTAGAGACCCAGTACTTC. The full variable domain, its missing parts supplied by reference TRBV11-1 and TRBJ2-5, is EAEVAQSPRYKITEKSQAVAFWCDPISGHATLYWYRQILGQGPELLVQFQDESVVDDSQLPKDRFSAERLKGVDSTLKIQPAELGDSAMYLCASSFIPGYGGPGLETQYFGPGTRLLVL.

The chain uses TRBV5-1 and TRBJ2-1; D possibly uses TRBD1 or TRBD2 (5 bases each). There are 17 residues in the CDR3. V dropped 3 bases and J dropped 5 bases, with 21 bases sitting between them. Germline lookup yields CDR1 SGHRS and CDR2 YFSETQ. The CDR3 DNA sequence: TGCGCCAGCAGCTCCCGTCGGGACCCATTATCCCACAATGAGCAGTTCTTC. The encoded protein is CASSSRRDPLSHNEQFF.

This clonotype was seen ten or more times. The rearrangement uses TRBV3-1 and TRBJ1-1; perhaps TRBD1 as D (5 bases). CDR3 length: 14 residues. Trimming stripped 4 bases from V and 1 base from J, with 10 bases between. Germline CDR1 and CDR2: LGHDT and YNNKEL (reference sequence). In nucleotides, the CDR3 is TGTGCCAGCAGCCGACAGCTACCGAACACTGAAGCTTTCTTT. As protein: CASSRQLPNTEAFF.

This clonotype was found once. The chain is built from TRBV27 and TRBJ2-5; D is uncertain. CDR1 is MNHEY, CDR2 SMNVEV, per germline (reference sequence). The V end was cut by 0 bases, the J end by 1 base, with 6 bases between. The CDR3 runs 14 residues. Here the CDR3 reads CASSLSRLQETQYF. DNA of the CDR3: TGTGCCAGCAGTTTATCACGGCTCCAAGAGACCCAGTACTTC.